This entry concerns a single TCR beta chain. The CDR3 is made up of 17 amino acids. V lost 5 bases and J 2 bases, leaving 19 bases between the germline ends. Germline V gene lookup returns CDR1 SEHNR and CDR2 FQNEAQ (reference sequence). The sample comes from a study of T-cell memory formation after mild COVID-19. TCRdb itself ran the 5' RACE reads through MiXCR, one entry per CDR3 protein. This sample has approximately 300,000 distinct CDR3 sequences, with less than 20% found just once. This TCR was recovered from a man younger than 35 who had mild COVID-19 (a few samples of this study predate the infection). Cell type and time point are not known. Sequencing used PBMCs or a T cell subset sorted from them (not recorded which). This chain joins TRBV7-9 and TRBJ2-1, with a possible D match to TRBD1 (5 bases). CDR3 in amino acids: CASSPPTPGPPYNEQFF. For the CDR3, the DNA is TGTGCCAGCAGCCCCCCCACTCCAGGGCCCCCCTACAATGAGCAGTTCTTC.